These 25 T cell receptor beta chains share one sample of origin, sequenced in a study of long-term antiretroviral therapy in people with HIV. Survey-level resolution applied to immunoSEQ assay v3.0. Clones were sequenced by immunoSEQ multiplex PCR, and TCRdb holds only the in-frame ones, with some missing. Among some 28,000 clones, more than 85% were seen once, and the ten largest hold about 9.4%. Sequencing used unsorted PBMCs, obtained 6.2 years after starting antiretroviral therapy. These receptors came from a man between 40 and 49 years old with HIV.

The rearrangement joins TRBV4-2 to TRBJ2-3, with TRBD2 matching over 7 bases. This CDR3 contains 16 residues. Germline V gene lookup returns CDR1 LGHNA and CDR2 YNFKEQ. V shed 4 bases, J shed 3 bases, and the junction held 10 bases outside the gene matches. This CDR3 reads CASSRGGEYQTDTQYF. In nucleotides, the CDR3 is TGTGCCAGCAGCCGGGGGGGGGAGTATCAAACAGATACGCAGTATTTT.

The V and J genes are TRBV11-1 and TRBJ1-6; no reliable D call. CDR3 size: 12 residues. Between the trimmed V and J ends, which lost 8 bases and 6 bases, there was a span of 8 bases. CDR1 and CDR2 from the germline V gene are SGHAT and FQDESV (reference sequence). This chain's CDR3 is CASGTINSPLHF. In nucleotides, the CDR3 is TGTGCCAGCGGAACTATTAATTCACCCCTCCACTTT.

This sequence joins TRBV5-4 and TRBJ1-1; no firm D call. CDR3 length: 11 residues. The V gene's germline CDR1 is SGHNT and CDR2 YYREEE (reference sequence). The ends were cut back, 2 bases at V and 2 bases at J, with 1 base in the middle. This CDR3 reads CASSLNTEAFF. In DNA, the CDR3 is TGTGCCAGCAGCTTAAACACTGAAGCTTTCTTT.

The CDR3 loop reads CASSSGTAIAKNIQYF. The CDR3 DNA sequence: TGTGCCAGCAGTTCGGGGACTGCCATAGCCAAAAACATTCAGTACTTC. This sequence joins TRBV28 and TRBJ2-4, with D possibly being TRBD2 (6 bases). V was trimmed by 4 bases and J by 0 bases, leaving 13 bases between them. CDR1 is MDHEN and CDR2 is SYDVKM in the germline V gene. The CDR3 length is 16 residues.

The chain carries TRBV19 and TRBJ2-1; TRBD2 matches 13 bases. The ends lost 1 base at V and 1 base at J; junction bases unmatched: 4. This CDR3 region has 18 residues. CDR1 and CDR2 from the germline V gene are LNHDA and SQIVND (reference sequence). The CDR3 spells CASSIVTSGRGSYNEQFF. The CDR3 region has the DNA TGTGCCAGTAGTATAGTTACTAGCGGGAGGGGGTCCTACAATGAGCAGTTCTTC.

The chain has TRBV2 and TRBJ1-2; TRBD1 might be the D (6 bases). V was trimmed by 7 bases and J by 2 bases, leaving 11 bases between them. The germline CDR1 and CDR2 sequences are SNHLY and FYNNEI. The CDR3 extends over 13 amino acids. CDR3 sequence reads: CASTPDRNYGYTF. The CDR3 DNA is TGTGCCAGCACCCCAGACAGGAACTATGGCTACACCTTC.

The V gene is TRBV15, the J gene TRBJ1-1, with D maybe TRBD1 (5 bases). With 4 bases removed from V and 1 base from J, the gap between germline ends came to 13 bases. CDR3 length equals 15 residues. Germline values: CDR1 LNHNV, CDR2 YYDKDF (reference sequence). Here the CDR3 reads CATSITTGWNTEAFF. The CDR3 bases are TGTGCCACCAGCATAACAACAGGTTGGAACACTGAAGCTTTCTTT.

The rearrangement uses TRBV5-4 and TRBJ2-1; a weak D match, TRBD1 (5 bases). V lost 2 bases, J lost 8 bases, and 23 bases lay in between. This CDR3 is 17 amino acids long. From germline, CDR1 is SGHNT and CDR2 YYREEE (reference sequence). The CDR3 loop reads CASSFELRSRAVDEQFF. Here the CDR3 DNA reads TGTGCCAGCAGCTTTGAATTGAGGTCCAGGGCTGTCGATGAGCAGTTCTTC.

This clone came up once. The V and J genes are TRBV11-1 and TRBJ2-4; 9 positions match TRBD1. V lost 5 bases, J lost 3 bases, and 11 bases stayed unmatched. CDR1 SGHAT and CDR2 FQDESV come from the germline V gene (reference sequence). CDR3 size: 17 residues. CDR3 sequence reads: CASSPHGTGSVKNIQYF. The CDR3 region has the DNA TGTGCCAGCAGCCCTCACGGGACAGGGTCCGTCAAAAACATTCAGTACTTC.

Note on this clone: A read error may produce the germline difference seen at one junction end. This chain connects TRBV13 to TRBJ1-1; no clear D gene. The germline CDR1 and CDR2 sequences are PRHDT and FYEKMQ (reference sequence). CDR3 length: 13 amino acids. Here the CDR3 DNA reads TGCGCCAGCAGCCCTAGACAGAACACTGAAGCTTTCTTT. It translates to CASSPRQNTEAFF.

V is TRBV10-2 and J is TRBJ1-5; 9 bases match TRBD1. J lost 6 bases, V lost 5 bases, and 8 bases had no gene match. There are 15 residues in the CDR3. The germline V gene has CDR1 WSHSY and CDR2 SAAADI. The CDR3: CASSSTGGFGQPQHF. For the CDR3, the DNA is TGCGCCAGCAGTTCGACAGGGGGTTTCGGTCAGCCCCAGCATTTT.

The V and J genes are TRBV5-1 and TRBJ1-1, with a weak D call TRBD1 (5 bases). The germline CDR1 and CDR2 sequences are SGHRS and YFSETQ. The CDR3 extends over 15 amino acids. The V end lost 0 bases, the J end lost 4 bases, and 13 bases lay between the germline ends. DNA for the CDR3: TGCGCCAGCAGCTTGGAGGACACTTGGGGCACTGAAGCTTTCTTT. It yields the protein CASSLEDTWGTEAFF.

This rearrangement joins TRBV5-1 to TRBJ2-5, with TRBD1 matching over 9 bases. Germline assignment: CDR1 SGHRS and CDR2 YFSETQ. The V gene end was trimmed by 4 bases and the J gene end by 1 base; junction bases not matched to a gene: 20. The CDR3 runs 20 residues. This CDR3 reads CASSRLNFPGQGVIQETQYF. CDR3 DNA: TGCGCCAGCAGCCGACTGAATTTCCCGGGACAGGGAGTGATCCAAGAGACCCAGTACTTC.

The V gene is TRBV7-2, the J gene TRBJ1-1; D possibly corresponds to TRBD1 (5 bases). Trimming removed 7 bases at V and 4 bases at J, with 13 bases between. This CDR3 has 13 residues. The V gene's germline CDR1 is SGHTA and CDR2 FQGNSA. This CDR3 reads CASTQGPGTEAFF. CDR3 DNA sequence: TGTGCCAGCACGCAGGGCCCTGGCACTGAAGCTTTCTTT.

The rearrangement joins TRBV5-4 to TRBJ2-7; TRBD1 agrees at 9 bases. CDR1 is SGHNT and CDR2 is YYREEE in the germline V gene (reference sequence). This CDR3 spans 14 amino acids. The J segment lost 6 bases and the V segment lost 5 bases, leaving 9 bases of the junction unmatched. CDR3 amino acids: CASRIDRGAREQYF. CDR3 in DNA: TGTGCCAGCAGAATTGACAGGGGGGCTCGCGAGCAGTACTTC.

The chain joins TRBV6-6 to TRBJ2-1; D not certain. Per the germline V gene, CDR1 is MNHNY and CDR2 is SVGAGI (reference sequence). The CDR3 is made up of 15 amino acids. Trimming took 2 bases from V and 5 from J, leaving 13 bases between them. The CDR3, as DNA: TGTGCCAGCAGTTACGACCTAATGGGCAACAATGAGCAGTTCTTC. This translates into CASSYDLMGNNEQFF.

This clone was counted a single time. The chain recombines TRBV7-8 with TRBJ1-5; D uncertain. CDR3 length: 13 residues. Per germline, CDR1 SGHVS and CDR2 FQNEAQ. V dropped 4 bases and J dropped 11 bases, with 15 bases sitting between them. The CDR3 is CASSSDPPGAQHF. Here the CDR3 DNA reads TGTGCCAGCAGCTCAGACCCCCCCGGGGCCCAGCATTTT.

The chain is built from TRBV7-9 and TRBJ1-5; possible D gene TRBD1, 5 bases. This CDR3 spans 13 amino acids. Per germline, CDR1 SEHNR and CDR2 FQNEAQ (reference sequence). V lost 3 bases, J lost 7 bases, and 10 bases lay in between. The CDR3 loop reads CASSFGGSQPQHF. The CDR3 bases are TGTGCCAGCAGCTTCGGGGGGAGCCAGCCCCAGCATTTT.

The CDR3 sequence: CASSEGLPSYEQYF. In DNA, the CDR3 is TGTGCCAGCAGTGAAGGGCTGCCATCCTACGAGCAGTACTTC. V usage is TRBV6-1 and J usage is TRBJ2-7; D gene ambiguous. The V end was cut by 1 base, the J end by 1 base, with 8 bases between. CDR3 length: 14 residues. CDR1 and CDR2 from the germline V gene are MNHNS and SASEGT.

The chain recombines TRBV2 with TRBJ2-6; 7 bases are a match to TRBD1. The CDR3 contains 18 residues. Germline values: CDR1 SNHLY, CDR2 FYNNEI. V lost 5 bases and J lost 0; bases outside the gene matches: 10. DNA of the CDR3: TGTGCCAGCAGTTTGACAGGGCAGCAACTCTCTGGGGCCAACGTCCTGACTTTC. Protein sequence: CASSLTGQQLSGANVLTF.

This chain joins TRBV6-1 and TRBJ2-3; either TRBD1 or TRBD2 may supply D (5 bases each). Germline CDR1 reads MNHNS; CDR2 reads SASEGT. The length of the CDR3 is 14 residues. The V and J ends lost 6 bases and 3 bases respectively, with 13 bases between them. In DNA form, the CDR3 reads TGTGCCAGCAGCGGTCCGTGGGGGACAGATACGCAGTATTTT. Its protein product is CASSGPWGTDTQYF.

The genes are TRBV10-3 and TRBJ1-1; perhaps TRBD1 as D (6 bases). Germline-derived CDR1 and CDR2 are ENHRY and SYGVKD. The CDR3 has 13 amino acids. The V end lost 6 bases, the J end lost 2 bases, and 10 bases lay between the germline ends. CDR3 sequence: CAIRTDRNTEAFF. CDR3 in DNA: TGTGCCATCAGGACGGACAGAAACACTGAAGCTTTCTTT.

This clone was counted once. The chain joins TRBV6-5 to TRBJ2-7; D possibly corresponds to TRBD2 (5 bases). CDR1 and CDR2 (germline): MNHEY, SVGAGI. This CDR3 spans 14 amino acids. V lost 10 bases and J lost 0, with 16 bases in between. The CDR3 loop is CATSPPGSSYEQYF. In DNA form, the CDR3 reads TGTGCCACCTCACCCCCTGGGAGCTCCTACGAGCAGTACTTC.

The V and J genes are TRBV5-4 and TRBJ1-4; TRBD1 aligns across 7 bases. Germline V lookup: CDR1 SGHNT, CDR2 YYREEE (reference sequence). The J segment lost 3 bases and the V segment lost 5 bases, leaving 7 bases of the junction unmatched. CDR3 length: 15 residues. The CDR3 nucleotides read TGTGCCAGCAGTCAAGGGGGCGCGCCTAATGAAAAACTGTTTTTT. This gives the protein CASSQGGAPNEKLFF.

The genes are TRBV2 and TRBJ1-1; maybe TRBD1 (6 bases). The V gene's germline CDR1 is SNHLY and CDR2 FYNNEI. V gave up 8 bases and J gave up 1 base, with 11 bases separating them. CDR3 size: 13 residues. CDR3 sequence (DNA): TGTGCCAGCGGTGGACAGCCGAACACTGAAGCTTTCTTT. Protein product: CASGGQPNTEAFF.